This is a list of T cell receptor beta chains from one sample in a study of blood T cell repertoires in COVID-19. Assay: immunoSEQ multiplex PCR; the TCRdb copy retains only in-frame clones and omits some. The sample has fewer than 250,000 clones; more than 70% are singletons. The sequencing input was PBMCs or T cells enriched from blood (not recorded which). All receptors come from a woman in her 50s who had recovered from COVID-19. CDR3s include the opening cysteine and the closing phenylalanine or tryptophan. Fields, in order: clone size, V gene, D gene, J gene, CDR3 protein, CDR3 DNA. A D gene is named only where the DNA matches it firmly. Rows give clone size only sometimes, using once, few, many, or a class for an expanded clone.

>-|TRBV5-5|TRBD2|TRBJ2-3
CASSLAGGNRDTQYF
TGTGCCAGCAGCTTAGCGGGAGGGAACCGAGATACGCAGTATTTT
>few|TRBV6-6|-|TRBJ1-1
CASSYSESNTEAFF
TGTGCCAGCAGTTACTCCGAAAGCAACACTGAAGCTTTCTTT
>-|TRBV7-8|TRBD1|TRBJ1-5
CASSITGGWSNQPQHF
TGTGCCAGCAGCATCACAGGGGGCTGGAGCAATCAGCCCCAGCATTTT
>-|TRBV3-1/TRBV3-2|TRBD1|TRBJ2-2
CASSPDRGLGLFF
TGTGCCAGCAGCCCGGACAGGGGTTTGGGGCTGTTTTTT
>-|TRBV7-8|TRBD2|TRBJ2-1
CASSLEISGRADEQFF
TGTGCCAGCAGCTTGGAAATTAGCGGGAGGGCGGATGAGCAGTTCTTC
>-|TRBV6-1|-|TRBJ2-7
CASSEDNPHEQYF
TGTGCCAGCAGTGAAGACAATCCCCACGAGCAGTACTTC
>-|TRBV5-4|-|TRBJ1-2
CASSHQGRHGYTF
TGTGCCAGCAGCCATCAGGGGCGGCATGGCTACACCTTC
>-|TRBV24-1|-|TRBJ1-1
CATRNREGTEAFF
TGTGCCACCAGGAACAGGGAGGGCACTGAAGCTTTCTTT
>-|TRBV5-5|-|TRBJ2-5
CASSTGTFQETQYF
TGTGCCAGCAGCACCGGGACATTCCAAGAGACCCAGTACTTC
>-|TRBV4-3|TRBD1|TRBJ1-5
CASSQETGLVQPQHF
TGCGCCAGCAGCCAAGAGACAGGGTTGGTTCAGCCCCAGCATTTT
>-|TRBV18|-|TRBJ1-1
CASSPIQDGTEAFF
TGTGCCAGCTCGCCTATACAGGATGGCACTGAAGCTTTCTTT
>-|TRBV6-5|-|TRBJ1-5
CASSNPGGNQPQHF
TGTGCCAGCAGTAATCCGGGGGGCAATCAGCCCCAGCATTTT
>-|TRBV6-5|-|TRBJ1-1
CASSQGGRVGTEAFF
TGTGCCAGCAGCCAGGGAGGGAGGGTAGGCACTGAAGCTTTCTTT
>-|TRBV11-2|-|TRBJ2-1
CASSSGLDSYNEQFF
TGTGCCAGCAGCTCGGGACTTGACTCCTACAATGAGCAGTTCTTC
>-|TRBV6-5|-|TRBJ2-7
CASGPEDSYEQYF
TGTGCCAGCGGCCCCGAGGATTCCTACGAGCAGTACTTC
>-|TRBV4-3|-|TRBJ1-2
CASSPTLTGYYGYTF
TGCGCCAGCAGCCCAACCCTTACAGGGTACTATGGCTACACCTTC
>once|TRBV18|-|TRBJ2-5
CASSLSIRETQYF
TGTGCCAGCTCCCTATCAATTCGGGAGACCCAGTACTTC
>-|TRBV11-3|-|TRBJ1-3
CASSLPRAGNTIYF
TGTGCCAGCAGCCTCCCCAGGGCTGGAAACACCATATATTTT